The entry below describes one TCR beta chain. The record originates from a study of Ad26.COV2.S vaccination and SARS-CoV-2 variants. Assay: immunoSEQ multiplex PCR; the TCRdb copy retains only in-frame clones and omits some. The sample holds some 520,000 clones, roughly 89% seen once. Treatment specified: some 19 received Ad26.COV2.S at low or high dose, single or two shots; roughly five received placebo; per-sample allocation not given. Specimens were obtained on day 63 following the first vaccine or placebo injection. CDR3 length: 14 residues. V was pared by 8 bases and J by 7 bases, with 20 bases between. The V gene's germline CDR1 is SNHLY and CDR2 FYNNEI.

The V call is TRBV2, the J call TRBJ1-2; D uncertain. The origin of this receptor is a person between 18 and 65 years old who received the Ad26.COV2.S COVID-19 vaccine or a placebo. This specimen was peripheral blood, taken in a trial of Ad26.COV2.S vaccine versus placebo. The CDR3 coding sequence is TGTGCCAGCGGTTCCCAGGTGGGCATCGGTGGCTACACCTTC. Amino acids: CASGSQVGIGGYTF.